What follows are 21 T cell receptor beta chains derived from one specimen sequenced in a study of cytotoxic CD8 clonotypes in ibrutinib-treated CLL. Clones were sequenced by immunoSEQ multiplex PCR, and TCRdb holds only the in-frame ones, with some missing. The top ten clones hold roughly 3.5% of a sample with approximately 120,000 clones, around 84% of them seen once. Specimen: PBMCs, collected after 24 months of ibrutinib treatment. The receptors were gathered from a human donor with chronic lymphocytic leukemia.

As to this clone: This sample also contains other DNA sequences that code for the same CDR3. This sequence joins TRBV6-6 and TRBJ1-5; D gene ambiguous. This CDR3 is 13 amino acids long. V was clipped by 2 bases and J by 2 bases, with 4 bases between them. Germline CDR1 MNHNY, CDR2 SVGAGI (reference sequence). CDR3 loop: CASSYLGNQPQHF. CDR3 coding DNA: TGTGCCAGCAGTTACCTCGGCAATCAGCCCCAGCATTTT.

The CDR3 nucleotides are TGTGCCAGCAGCGAACAGGGTAGCAATCAGCCCCAGCATTTT. Its protein product is CASSEQGSNQPQHF. This sequence joins TRBV21-1 and TRBJ1-5; the table's D call, TRBD1, was not checked against the DNA. TRBV21-1 is an annotated pseudogene. CDR3 size: 14 residues.

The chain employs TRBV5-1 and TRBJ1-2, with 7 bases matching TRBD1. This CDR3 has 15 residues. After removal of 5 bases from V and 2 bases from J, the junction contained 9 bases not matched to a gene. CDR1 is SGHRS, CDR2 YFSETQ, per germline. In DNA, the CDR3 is TGCGCCAGCAGGCAAGAGGGGGCAGAGAACTATGGCTACACCTTC. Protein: CASRQEGAENYGYTF.

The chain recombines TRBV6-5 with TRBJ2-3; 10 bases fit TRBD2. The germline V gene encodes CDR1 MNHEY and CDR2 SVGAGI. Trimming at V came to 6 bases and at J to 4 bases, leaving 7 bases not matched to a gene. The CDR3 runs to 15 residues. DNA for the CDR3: TGTGCCAGCAGCCCCACCGGGACTAGCGCAGATACGCAGTATTTT. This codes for CASSPTGTSADTQYF.

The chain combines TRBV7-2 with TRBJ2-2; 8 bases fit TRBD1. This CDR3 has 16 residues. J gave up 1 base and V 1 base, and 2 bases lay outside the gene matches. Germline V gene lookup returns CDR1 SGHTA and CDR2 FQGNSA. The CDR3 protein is CASSLVGTGNTGELFF. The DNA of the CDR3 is TGTGCCAGCAGCTTAGTCGGGACAGGGAACACCGGGGAGCTGTTTTTT.

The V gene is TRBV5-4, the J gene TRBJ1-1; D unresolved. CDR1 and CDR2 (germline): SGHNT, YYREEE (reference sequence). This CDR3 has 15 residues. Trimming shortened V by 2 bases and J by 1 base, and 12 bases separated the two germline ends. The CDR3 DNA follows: TGTGCCAGCAGCTTACCTCCGGGAGAGAACACTGAAGCTTTCTTT. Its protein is CASSLPPGENTEAFF.

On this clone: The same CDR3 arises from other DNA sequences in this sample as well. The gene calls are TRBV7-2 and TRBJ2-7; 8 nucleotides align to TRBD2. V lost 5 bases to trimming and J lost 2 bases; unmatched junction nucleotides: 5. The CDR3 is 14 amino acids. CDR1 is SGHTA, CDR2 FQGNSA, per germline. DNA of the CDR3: TGTGCCAGCAGCCCGCTAGCGGGTCCCTACGAGCAGTACTTC. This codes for CASSPLAGPYEQYF.

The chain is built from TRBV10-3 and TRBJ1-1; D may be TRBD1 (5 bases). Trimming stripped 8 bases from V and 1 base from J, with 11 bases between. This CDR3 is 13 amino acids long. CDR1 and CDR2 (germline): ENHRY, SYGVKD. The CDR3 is CAIGPGQNTEAFF. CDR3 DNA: TGTGCCATCGGCCCGGGGCAGAACACTGAAGCTTTCTTT.

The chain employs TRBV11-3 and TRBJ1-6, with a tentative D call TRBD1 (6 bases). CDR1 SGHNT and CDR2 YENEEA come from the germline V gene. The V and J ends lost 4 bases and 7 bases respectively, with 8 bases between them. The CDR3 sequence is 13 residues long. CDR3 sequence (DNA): TGTGCCAGCAGCTCCACAGGGAATTCACCCCTCCACTTT. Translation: CASSSTGNSPLHF.

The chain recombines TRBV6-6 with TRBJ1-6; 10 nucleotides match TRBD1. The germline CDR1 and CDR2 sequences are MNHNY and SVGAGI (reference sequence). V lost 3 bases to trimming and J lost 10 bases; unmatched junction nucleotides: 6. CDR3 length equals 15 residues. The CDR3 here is CASSYSGQGNSPLHF. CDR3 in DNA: TGTGCCAGCAGTTATTCGGGACAGGGGAACTCACCCCTCCACTTT.

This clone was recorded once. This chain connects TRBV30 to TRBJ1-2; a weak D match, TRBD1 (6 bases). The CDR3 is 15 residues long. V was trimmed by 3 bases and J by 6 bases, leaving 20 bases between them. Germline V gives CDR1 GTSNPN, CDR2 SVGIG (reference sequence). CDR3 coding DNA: TGTGCCTGGAGAGCACCGAGGGGGGGGAGGCATGGCTACACCTTC. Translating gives CAWRAPRGGRHGYTF.

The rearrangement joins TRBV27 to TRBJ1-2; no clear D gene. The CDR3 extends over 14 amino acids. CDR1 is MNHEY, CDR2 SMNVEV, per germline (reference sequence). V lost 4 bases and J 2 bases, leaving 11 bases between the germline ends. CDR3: CASSSAGRNYGYTF. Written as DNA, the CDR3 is TGTGCCAGCAGTTCGGCCGGACGGAACTATGGCTACACCTTC.

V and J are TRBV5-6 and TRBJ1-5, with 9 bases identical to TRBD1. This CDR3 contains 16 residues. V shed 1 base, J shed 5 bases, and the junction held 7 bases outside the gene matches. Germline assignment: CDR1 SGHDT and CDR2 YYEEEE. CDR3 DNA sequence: TGTGCCAGCAGCTTGTTCGGGACAGGGATAGATCAGCCCCAGCATTTT. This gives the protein CASSLFGTGIDQPQHF.

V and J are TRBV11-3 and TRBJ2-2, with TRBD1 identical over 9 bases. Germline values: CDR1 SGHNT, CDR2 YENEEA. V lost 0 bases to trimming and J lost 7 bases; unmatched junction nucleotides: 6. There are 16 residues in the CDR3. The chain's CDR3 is CASSLDLQGASGELFF. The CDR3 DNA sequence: TGTGCCAGCAGCTTAGATTTACAGGGGGCGAGCGGGGAGCTGTTTTTT.

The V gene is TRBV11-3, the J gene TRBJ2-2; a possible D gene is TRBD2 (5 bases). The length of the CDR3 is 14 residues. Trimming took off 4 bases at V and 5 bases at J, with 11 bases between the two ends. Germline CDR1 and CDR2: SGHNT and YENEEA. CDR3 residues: CASSSVRGTGELFF. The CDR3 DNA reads TGTGCCAGCAGCTCAGTGAGAGGGACCGGGGAGCTGTTTTTT.

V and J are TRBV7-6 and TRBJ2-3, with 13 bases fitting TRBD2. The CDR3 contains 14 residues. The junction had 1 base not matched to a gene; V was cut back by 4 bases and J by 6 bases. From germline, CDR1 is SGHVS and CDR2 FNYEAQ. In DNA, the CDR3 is TGTGCCAGCAGCTCGGGACTAGCGGGGGATACGCAGTATTTT. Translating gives CASSSGLAGDTQYF.

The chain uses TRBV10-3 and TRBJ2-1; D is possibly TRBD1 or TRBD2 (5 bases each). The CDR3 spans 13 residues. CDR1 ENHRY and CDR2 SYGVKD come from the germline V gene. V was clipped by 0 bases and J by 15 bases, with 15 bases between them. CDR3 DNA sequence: TGTGCCATCAGTGAGTCTAGGCAGGGACCGCTGTTCTTC. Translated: CAISESRQGPLFF.

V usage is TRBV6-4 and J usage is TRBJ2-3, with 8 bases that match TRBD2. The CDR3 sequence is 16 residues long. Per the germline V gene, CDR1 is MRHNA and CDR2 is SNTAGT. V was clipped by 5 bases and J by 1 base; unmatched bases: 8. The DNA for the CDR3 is TGTGCCAGCAGTCCCACGAGCGGGGGTGGCACAGATACGCAGTATTTT. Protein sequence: CASSPTSGGGTDTQYF.

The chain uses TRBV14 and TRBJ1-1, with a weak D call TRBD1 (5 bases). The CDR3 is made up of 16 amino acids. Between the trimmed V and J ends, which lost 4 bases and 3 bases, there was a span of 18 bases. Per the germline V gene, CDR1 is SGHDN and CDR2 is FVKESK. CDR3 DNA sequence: TGTGCCAGCAGCCCGTCGGGGTACGGAGGGGACACTGAAGCTTTCTTT. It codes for CASSPSGYGGDTEAFF.

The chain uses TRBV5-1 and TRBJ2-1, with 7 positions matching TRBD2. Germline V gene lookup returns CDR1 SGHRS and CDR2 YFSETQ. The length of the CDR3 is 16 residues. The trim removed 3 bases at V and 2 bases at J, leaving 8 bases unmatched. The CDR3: CASSSLGGVAYNEQFF. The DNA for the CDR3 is TGCGCCAGCAGCTCCCTGGGGGGGGTCGCCTACAATGAGCAGTTCTTC.

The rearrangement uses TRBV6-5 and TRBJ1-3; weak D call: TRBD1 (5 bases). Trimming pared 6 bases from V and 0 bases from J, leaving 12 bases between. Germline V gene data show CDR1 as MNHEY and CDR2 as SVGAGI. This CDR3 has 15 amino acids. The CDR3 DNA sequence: TGTGCCAGCAGCAAAAGGACAAACTCTGGAAACACCATATATTTT. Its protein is CASSKRTNSGNTIYF.